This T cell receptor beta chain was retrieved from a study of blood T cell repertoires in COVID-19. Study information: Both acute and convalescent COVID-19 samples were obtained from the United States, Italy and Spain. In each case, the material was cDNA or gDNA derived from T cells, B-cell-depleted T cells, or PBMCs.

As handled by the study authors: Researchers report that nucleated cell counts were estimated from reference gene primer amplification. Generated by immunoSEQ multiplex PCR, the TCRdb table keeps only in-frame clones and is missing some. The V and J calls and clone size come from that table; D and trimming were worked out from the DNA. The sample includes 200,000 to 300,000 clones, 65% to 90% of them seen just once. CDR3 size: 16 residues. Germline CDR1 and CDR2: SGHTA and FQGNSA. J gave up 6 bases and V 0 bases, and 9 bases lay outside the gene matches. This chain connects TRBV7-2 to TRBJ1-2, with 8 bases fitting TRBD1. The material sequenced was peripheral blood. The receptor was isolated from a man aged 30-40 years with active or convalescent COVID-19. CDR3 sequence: CASSLAQGALMDGYTF. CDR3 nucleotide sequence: TGTGCCAGCAGCTTAGCGCAGGGGGCGTTAATGGATGGCTACACCTTC.